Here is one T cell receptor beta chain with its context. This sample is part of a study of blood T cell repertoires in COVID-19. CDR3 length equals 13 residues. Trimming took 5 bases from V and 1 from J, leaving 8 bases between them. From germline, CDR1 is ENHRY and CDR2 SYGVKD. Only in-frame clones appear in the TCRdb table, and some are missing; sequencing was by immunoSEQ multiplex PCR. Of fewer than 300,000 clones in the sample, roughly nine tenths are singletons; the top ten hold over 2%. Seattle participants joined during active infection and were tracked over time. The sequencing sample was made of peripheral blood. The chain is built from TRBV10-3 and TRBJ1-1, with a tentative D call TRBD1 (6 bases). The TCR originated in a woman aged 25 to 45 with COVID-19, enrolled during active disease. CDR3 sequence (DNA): TGTGCCATCAGTATGGGACAGAACACTGAAGCTTTCTTT. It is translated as CAISMGQNTEAFF.